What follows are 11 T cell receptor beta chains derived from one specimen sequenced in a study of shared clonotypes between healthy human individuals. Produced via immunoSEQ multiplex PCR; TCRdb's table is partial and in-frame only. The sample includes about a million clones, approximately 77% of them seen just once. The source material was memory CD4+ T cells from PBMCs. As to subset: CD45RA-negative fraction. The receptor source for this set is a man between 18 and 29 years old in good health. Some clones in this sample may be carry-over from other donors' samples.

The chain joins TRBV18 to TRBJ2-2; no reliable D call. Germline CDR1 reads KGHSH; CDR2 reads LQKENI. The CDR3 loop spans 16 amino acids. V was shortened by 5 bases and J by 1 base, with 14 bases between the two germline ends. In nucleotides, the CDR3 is TGTGCCAGCTCAGGGTCATTAGCAGAGAACACCGGGGAGCTGTTTTTT. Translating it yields CASSGSLAENTGELFF.

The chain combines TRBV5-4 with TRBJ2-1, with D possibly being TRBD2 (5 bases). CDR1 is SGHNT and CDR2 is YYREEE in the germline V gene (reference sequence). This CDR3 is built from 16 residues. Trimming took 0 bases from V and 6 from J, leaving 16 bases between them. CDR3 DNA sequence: TGTGCCAGCAGCTTGGGGGTTTCGGGGTCCGGCAATGAGCAGTTCTTC. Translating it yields CASSLGVSGSGNEQFF. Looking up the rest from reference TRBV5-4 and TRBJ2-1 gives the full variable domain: ETGVTQSPTHLIKTRGQQVTLRCSSQSGHNTVSWYQQALGQGPQFIFQYYREEENGRGNFPPRFSGLQFPNYSSELNVNALELDDSALYLCASSLGVSGSGNEQFFGPGTRLTVL.

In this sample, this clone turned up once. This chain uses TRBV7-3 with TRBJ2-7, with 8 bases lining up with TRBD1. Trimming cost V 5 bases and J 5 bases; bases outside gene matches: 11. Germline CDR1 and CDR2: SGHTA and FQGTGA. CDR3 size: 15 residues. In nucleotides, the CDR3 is TGTGCCAGCAGCCGCACCGGGACAGGTCTCAACGAGCAGTACTTC. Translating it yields CASSRTGTGLNEQYF.

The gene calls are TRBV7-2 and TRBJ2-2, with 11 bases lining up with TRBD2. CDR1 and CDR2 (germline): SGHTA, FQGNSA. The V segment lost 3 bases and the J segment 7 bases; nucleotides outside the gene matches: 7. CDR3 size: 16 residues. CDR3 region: CASSFRLAGGGGELFF. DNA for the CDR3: TGTGCCAGCAGCTTTCGTCTAGCGGGAGGTGGCGGGGAGCTGTTTTTT. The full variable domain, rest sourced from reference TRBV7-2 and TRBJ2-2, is GAGVSQSPSNKVTEKGKDVELRCDPISGHTALYWYRQSLGQGLEFLIYFQGNSAPDKSGLPSDRFSAERTGGSVSTLTIQRTQQEDSAVYLCASSFRLAGGGGELFFGEGSRLTVL.

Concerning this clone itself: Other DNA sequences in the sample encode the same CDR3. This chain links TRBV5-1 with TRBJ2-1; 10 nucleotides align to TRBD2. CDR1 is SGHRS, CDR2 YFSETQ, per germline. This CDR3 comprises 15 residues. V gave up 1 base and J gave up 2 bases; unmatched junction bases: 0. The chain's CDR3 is CASSLTSGTYNEQFF. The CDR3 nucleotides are TGCGCCAGCAGCTTGACTAGCGGGACCTACAATGAGCAGTTCTTC.

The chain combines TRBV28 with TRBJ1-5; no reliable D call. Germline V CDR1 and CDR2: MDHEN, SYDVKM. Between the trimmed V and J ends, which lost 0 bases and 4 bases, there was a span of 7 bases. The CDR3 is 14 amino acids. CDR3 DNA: TGTGCCAGCAGTTTATGGACCTCGAATCAGCCCCAGCATTTT. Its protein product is CASSLWTSNQPQHF.

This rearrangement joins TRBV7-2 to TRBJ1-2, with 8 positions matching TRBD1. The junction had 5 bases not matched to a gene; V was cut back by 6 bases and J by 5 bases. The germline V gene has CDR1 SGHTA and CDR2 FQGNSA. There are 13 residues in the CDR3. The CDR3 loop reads CASRGQGGYGYTF. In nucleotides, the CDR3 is TGTGCCAGCAGAGGACAGGGAGGATATGGCTACACCTTC.

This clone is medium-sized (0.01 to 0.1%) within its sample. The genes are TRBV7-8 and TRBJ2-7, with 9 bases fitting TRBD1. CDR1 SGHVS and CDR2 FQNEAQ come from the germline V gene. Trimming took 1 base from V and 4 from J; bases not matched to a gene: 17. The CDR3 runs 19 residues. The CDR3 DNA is TGTGCCAGCAGCTTAGGCCGACTCGCGAGCCGGGACAGGGTATACGAGCAGTACTTC. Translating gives CASSLGRLASRDRVYEQYF.

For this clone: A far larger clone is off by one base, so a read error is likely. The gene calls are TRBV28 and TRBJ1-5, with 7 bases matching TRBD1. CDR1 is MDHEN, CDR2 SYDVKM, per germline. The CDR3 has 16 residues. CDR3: CAGSIYQTGTNQPQHF. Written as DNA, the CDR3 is TGTGCCGGCAGTATTTACCAGACAGGGACCAATCAGCCCCAGCATTTT.

Written as DNA, the CDR3 is TGTGCCAGCAGTTCGACAGGGGGAAGCTATGGCTACACCTTC. Translation: CASSSTGGSYGYTF. J is TRBJ1-2 and V is TRBV28; 9 bases align to TRBD1. V lost 4 bases and J lost 4; bases outside the gene matches: 4. This CDR3 region has 14 residues. Germline-derived CDR1 and CDR2 are MDHEN and SYDVKM.

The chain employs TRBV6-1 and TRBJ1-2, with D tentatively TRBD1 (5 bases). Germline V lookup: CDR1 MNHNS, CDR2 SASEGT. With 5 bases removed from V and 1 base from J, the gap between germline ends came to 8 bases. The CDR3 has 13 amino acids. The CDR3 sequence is CASSSTVNYGYTF. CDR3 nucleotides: TGTGCCAGCAGTTCGACAGTTAACTATGGCTACACCTTC.